This T cell receptor beta chain is from a study of PD-1 blockade in mismatch repair-deficient tumors. Study summary: Enrolled about 2012-2016, patients had progressing, pretreated mismatch repair-deficient cancers of 11 to 13 types.

About this clone: The antigen remains unidentified.

The repertoire was sequenced with immunoSEQ multiplex PCR; TCRdb's copy has only in-frame clones and lacks some. The table records 76,000 or so clones, about 82% of them present only once. General study results and limits: Tumor-resident clones, often undetectable pretreatment in blood, expanded then contracted after pembrolizumab.

TCRs were sequenced from a few patients responding to pembrolizumab. Germline-derived CDR1 and CDR2 are LGHNA and YNFKEQ. The CDR3 runs to 12 residues. The ends were cut back, 5 bases at V and 7 bases at J, with 9 bases in the middle. The chain carries TRBV4-2 and TRBJ1-5; possible D gene TRBD1, 5 bases. Sample: peripheral blood, taken 44 weeks after starting pembrolizumab. This receptor was obtained from an adult with mismatch repair-deficient cancer. CDR3 loop: CASSLRGQPQHF. CDR3 coding DNA: TGTGCCAGCAGCTTGCGGGGGCAGCCCCAGCATTTT.